This TCR beta chain is from a study of early T cells in non-severe SARS-CoV-2 infection (dated by TCRdb to the early 2020s). In the study overall: Bulk RNA from unsorted whole blood was used for TCR sequencing, so alpha and beta chains could not be paired.

Many counts were recorded for this clonotype. What this receptor recognizes is not known. Base qualities are not recorded, but no much larger clone differs from it by a single base. This was a case-control study nested in a cohort of healthcare workers in London, UK, who had nasopharyngeal swab PCR tests and blood samples taken every week. Healthcare workers were enrolled in the week of the UK lockdown, from 23 to 31 March 2020, and were followed every week for up to roughly 15 weeks. Libraries were constructed by 5' RACE. Instrument used: NextSeq 500. The TCR library protocol attached unique molecular identifiers to individual cDNA molecules to correct for sequencing error and PCR bias. TCR alpha and beta chains were both sequenced, and the abundances of alpha and beta sequences in each sample were closely correlated with each other. The authors' analysis ran thus. Decombinator V4 was used to annotate TCR sequences for V gene, J gene and CDR3. TCRs were defined as expanded if a significant change between any two time points was detected under a Poisson model with p below 0.0001. TCR abundances were normalised to the total number of TCRs sequenced per sample and were expressed as counts per million. MAIT TCRs were defined by TRAV1-2 paired with TRAJ12, TRAJ20 or TRAJ33, and iNKT TCRs by TRAV10 paired with TRAJ18. VDJdb, accessed 1 November 2021, was searched for CMV, EBV and SARS-CoV-2 annotated TCRs, with TCRs annotated for multiple antigens excluded. TCRdb itself trimmed the public reads at Q25 with fastp, ran MiXCR and retained productive beta chains. One record per CDR3 amino acid sequence lists the most common genes and DNA. The authors' filters were not applied to this entry. The sample data list 45,000 or so distinct CDR3 sequences, and 7% to 8% of these were observed just once. The biggest ten clones account for around 8% of the sample.

Points the paper makes about the study in general: VDJdb matching was skewed toward anti-spike CD8 responses and likely underestimated virus-specific expansions by missing private and CD4 specificities.

V and J are trimmed by 1 base and 1 base, and the gene matches miss 8 bases of the junction. From cysteine to phenylalanine, the CDR3 is 17 amino acids long. CDR3 DNA is the only sequence kept; it has 51 bases, read in frame from the first base. The germline V gene sets CDR1 to LGHNA and CDR2 to YNFKEQ. The chain couples TRBV4-2 to TRBJ2-7; TRBD1 aligns with 9 central bases. This TCR was recovered from an adult who was a healthcare worker with PCR-confirmed SARS-CoV-2 infection or an uninfected control (not recorded which). The material sequenced was whole blood. The CDR3 loop reads CASSQARGQGKSYEQYF. The sequenced DNA is TGTGCCAGCAGCCAAGCCAGGGGACAGGGCAAATCCTACGAGCAGTACTTC.